This TCR beta chain was recorded in a study of OX40 agonist ivuxolimab in advanced cancers. V was trimmed by 2 bases and J by 7 bases, leaving 12 bases between them. Germline-derived CDR1 and CDR2 are ENHRY and SYGVKD. CDR3 size: 14 residues. The study sampled blood at baseline, cycle 4 day 1, and cycle 7 day 1. TCRdb's copy holds only in-frame clones and misses some; the assay was immunoSEQ multiplex PCR. The profile covers tens of thousands of clones, with around 81% appearing a single time and approximately 2.6% taken by the ten largest. The sequenced sample was CD4+ or CD8+ T cells sorted from blood, obtained in a trial of the OX40 agonist ivuxolimab. This TCR derives from an adult with an advanced solid tumor such as melanoma, head and neck, liver or kidney cancer. The V and J genes are TRBV10-3 and TRBJ1-5; no firm D call. The CDR3 sequence: CAISEPQVDQPQHF. CDR3 coding DNA: TGTGCCATCAGTGAGCCGCAGGTGGACCAGCCCCAGCATTTT.